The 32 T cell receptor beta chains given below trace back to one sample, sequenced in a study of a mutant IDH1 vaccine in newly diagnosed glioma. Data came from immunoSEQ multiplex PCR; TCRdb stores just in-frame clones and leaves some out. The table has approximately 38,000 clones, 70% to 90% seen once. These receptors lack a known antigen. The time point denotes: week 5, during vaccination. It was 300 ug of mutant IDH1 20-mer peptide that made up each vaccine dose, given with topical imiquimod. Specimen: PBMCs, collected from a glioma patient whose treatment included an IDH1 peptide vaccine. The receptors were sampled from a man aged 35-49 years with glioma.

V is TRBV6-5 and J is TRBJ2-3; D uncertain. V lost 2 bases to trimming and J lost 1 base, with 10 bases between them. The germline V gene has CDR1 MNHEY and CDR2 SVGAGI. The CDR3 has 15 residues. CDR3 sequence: CASSYGSYRTDTQYF. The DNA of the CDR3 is TGTGCCAGCAGTTACGGTTCTTACCGCACAGATACGCAGTATTTT.

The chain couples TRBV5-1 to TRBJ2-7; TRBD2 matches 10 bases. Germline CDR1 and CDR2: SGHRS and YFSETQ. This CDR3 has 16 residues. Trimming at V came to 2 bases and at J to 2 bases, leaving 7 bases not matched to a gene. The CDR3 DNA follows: TGCGCCAGCAGCTTATTGGAGAGCGGGAGGGCCTACGAGCAGTACTTC. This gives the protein CASSLLESGRAYEQYF.

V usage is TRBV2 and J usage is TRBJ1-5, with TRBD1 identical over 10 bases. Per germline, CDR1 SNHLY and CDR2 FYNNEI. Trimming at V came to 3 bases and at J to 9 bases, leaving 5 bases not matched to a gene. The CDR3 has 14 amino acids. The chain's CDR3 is CASSDQGTGVPQHF. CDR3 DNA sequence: TGTGCCAGCAGTGATCAAGGGACAGGGGTGCCCCAGCATTTT.

Here the CDR3 DNA reads TGTGCCAGCAGCTCCCTCTCTGGAGGCGAGCAGTACTTC. It is translated as CASSSLSGGEQYF. J is TRBJ2-7 and V is TRBV7-6; D possibly corresponds to TRBD2 (5 bases). The length of the CDR3 is 13 residues. Looked up from germline, CDR1 is SGHVS and CDR2 is FNYEAQ. Between the trimmed V and J ends, which lost 4 bases and 6 bases, there was a span of 13 bases. The entire variable domain, with the rest obtained from reference TRBV7-6 and TRBJ2-7, is as follows: GAGVSQSPRYKVTKRGQDVALRCDPISGHVSLYWYRQALGQGPEFLTYFNYEAQQDKSGLPNDRFSAERPEGSISTLTIQRTEQRDSAMYRCASSSLSGGEQYFGPGTRLTVT.

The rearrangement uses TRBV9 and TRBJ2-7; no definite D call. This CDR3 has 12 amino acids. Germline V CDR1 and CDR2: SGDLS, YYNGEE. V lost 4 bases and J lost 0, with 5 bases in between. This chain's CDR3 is CASSKLSYEQYF. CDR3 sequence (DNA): TGTGCCAGCAGCAAACTCTCCTACGAGCAGTACTTC.

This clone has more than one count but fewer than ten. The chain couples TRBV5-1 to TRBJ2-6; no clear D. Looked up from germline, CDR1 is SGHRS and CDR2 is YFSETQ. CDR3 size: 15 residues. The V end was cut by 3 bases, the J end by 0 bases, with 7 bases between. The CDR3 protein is CASSYDFSGANVLTF. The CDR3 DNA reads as TGCGCCAGCAGCTACGACTTCTCTGGGGCCAACGTCCTGACTTTC.

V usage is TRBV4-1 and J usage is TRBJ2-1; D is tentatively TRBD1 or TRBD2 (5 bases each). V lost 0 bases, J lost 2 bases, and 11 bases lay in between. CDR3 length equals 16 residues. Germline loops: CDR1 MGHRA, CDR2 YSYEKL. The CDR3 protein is CASSQDGDPPYNEQFF. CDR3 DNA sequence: TGCGCCAGCAGCCAAGATGGGGACCCGCCCTACAATGAGCAGTTCTTC.

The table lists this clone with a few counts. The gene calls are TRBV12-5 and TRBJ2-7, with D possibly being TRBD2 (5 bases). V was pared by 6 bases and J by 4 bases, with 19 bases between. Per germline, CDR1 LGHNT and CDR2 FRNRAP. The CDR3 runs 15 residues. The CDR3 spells CASGDRGRGLYEQYF. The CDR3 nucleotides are TGTGCTAGTGGGGATCGTGGGCGCGGGCTTTACGAGCAGTACTTC.

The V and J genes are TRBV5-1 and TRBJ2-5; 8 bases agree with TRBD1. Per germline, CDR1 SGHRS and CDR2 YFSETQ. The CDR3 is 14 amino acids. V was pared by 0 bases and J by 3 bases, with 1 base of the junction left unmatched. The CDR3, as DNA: TGCGCCAGCAGCTTGGTGACAGGGGAAGAGACCCAGTACTTC. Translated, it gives CASSLVTGEETQYF.

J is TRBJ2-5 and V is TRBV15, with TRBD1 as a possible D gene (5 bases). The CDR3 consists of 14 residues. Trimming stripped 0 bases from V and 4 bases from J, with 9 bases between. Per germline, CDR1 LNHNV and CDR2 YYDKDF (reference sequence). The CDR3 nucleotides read TGTGCCACCAGCAGAGATCAGGGTCCAGAGACCCAGTACTTC. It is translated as CATSRDQGPETQYF.

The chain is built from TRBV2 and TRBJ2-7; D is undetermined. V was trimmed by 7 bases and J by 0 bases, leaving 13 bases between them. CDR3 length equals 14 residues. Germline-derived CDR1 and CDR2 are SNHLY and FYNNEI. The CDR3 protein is CASKVQFSSYEQYF. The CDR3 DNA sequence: TGTGCCAGCAAGGTGCAGTTCAGCTCCTACGAGCAGTACTTC.

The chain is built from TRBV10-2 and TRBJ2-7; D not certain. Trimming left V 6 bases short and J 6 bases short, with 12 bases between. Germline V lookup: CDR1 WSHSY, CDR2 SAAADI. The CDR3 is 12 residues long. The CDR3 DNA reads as TGCGCCAGCAGCTCGAGTGGGCTCGAGCAGTACTTC. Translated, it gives CASSSSGLEQYF.

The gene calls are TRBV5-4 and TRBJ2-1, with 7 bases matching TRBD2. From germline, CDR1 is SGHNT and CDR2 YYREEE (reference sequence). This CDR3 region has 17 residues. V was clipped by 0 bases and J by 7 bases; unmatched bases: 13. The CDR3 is CASSLAGGDPAANEQFF. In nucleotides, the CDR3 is TGTGCCAGCAGCTTGGCTGGGGGGGACCCAGCCGCAAATGAGCAGTTCTTC.

In DNA form, the CDR3 reads TGTGCCAGCAGTGAAGCGGGGGGAACAGATACGCAGTATTTT. It specifies CASSEAGGTDTQYF. The J gene is TRBJ2-3, the V gene TRBV6-1; TRBD2 might be the D (6 bases). This CDR3 has 14 residues. Trimming took off 0 bases at V and 3 bases at J, with 7 bases between the two ends. Germline values: CDR1 MNHNS, CDR2 SASEGT.

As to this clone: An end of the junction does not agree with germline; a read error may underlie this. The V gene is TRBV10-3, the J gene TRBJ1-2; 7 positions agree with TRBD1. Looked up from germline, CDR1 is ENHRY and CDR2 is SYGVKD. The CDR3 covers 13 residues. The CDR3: CAISESRTGDSLF. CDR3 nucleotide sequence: TGTGCCATCAGTGAGTCGCGGACAGGAGATAGCCTCTTC.

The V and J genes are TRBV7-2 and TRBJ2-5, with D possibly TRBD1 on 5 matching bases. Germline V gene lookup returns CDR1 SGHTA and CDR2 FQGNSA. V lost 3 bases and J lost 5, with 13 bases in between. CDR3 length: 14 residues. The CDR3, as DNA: TGTGCCAGCAGCTTGGTTAGGGGAACCGAGACCCAGTACTTC. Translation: CASSLVRGTETQYF.

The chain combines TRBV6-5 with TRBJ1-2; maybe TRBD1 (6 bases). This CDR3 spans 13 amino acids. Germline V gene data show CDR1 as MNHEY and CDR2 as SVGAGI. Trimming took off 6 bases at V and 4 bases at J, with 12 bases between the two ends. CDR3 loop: CASRNRVGYGYTF. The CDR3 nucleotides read TGTGCCAGCAGAAACAGGGTGGGCTATGGCTACACCTTC.

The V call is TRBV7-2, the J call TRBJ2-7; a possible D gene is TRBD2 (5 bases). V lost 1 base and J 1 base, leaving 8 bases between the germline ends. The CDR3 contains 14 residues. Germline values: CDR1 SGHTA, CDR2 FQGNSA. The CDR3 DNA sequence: TGTGCCAGCAGCTTAGGAGGGCGGTCCTACGAGCAGTACTTC. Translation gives CASSLGGRSYEQYF.

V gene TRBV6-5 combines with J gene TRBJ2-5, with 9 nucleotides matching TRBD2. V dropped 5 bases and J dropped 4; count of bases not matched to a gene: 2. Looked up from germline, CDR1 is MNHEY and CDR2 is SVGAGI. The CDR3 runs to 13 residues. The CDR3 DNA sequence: TGTGCCAGCAGTCCGGGACTAGCAGAGACCCAGTACTTC. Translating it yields CASSPGLAETQYF.

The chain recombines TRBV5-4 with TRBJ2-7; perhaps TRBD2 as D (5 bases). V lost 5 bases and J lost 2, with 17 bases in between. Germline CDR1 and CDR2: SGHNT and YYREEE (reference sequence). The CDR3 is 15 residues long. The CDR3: CASRKELASTYEQYF. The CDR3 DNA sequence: TGTGCCAGCAGGAAAGAATTAGCGTCGACCTACGAGCAGTACTTC. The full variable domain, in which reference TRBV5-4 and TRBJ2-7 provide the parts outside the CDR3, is ETGVTQSPTHLIKTRGQQVTLRCSSQSGHNTVSWYQQALGQGPQFIFQYYREEENGRGNFPPRFSGLQFPNYSSELNVNALELDDSALYLCASRKELASTYEQYFGPGTRLTVT.

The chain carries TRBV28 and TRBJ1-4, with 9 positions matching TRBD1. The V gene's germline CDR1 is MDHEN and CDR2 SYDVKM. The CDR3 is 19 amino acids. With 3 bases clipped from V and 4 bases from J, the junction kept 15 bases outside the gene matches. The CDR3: CASSFLDGGQGFFNEKLFF. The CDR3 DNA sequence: TGTGCCAGCAGTTTCCTCGATGGGGGACAGGGCTTTTTTAATGAAAAACTGTTTTTT. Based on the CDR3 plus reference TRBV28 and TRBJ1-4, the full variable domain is DVKVTQSSRYLVKRTGEKVFLECVQDMDHENMFWYRQDPGLGLRLIYFSYDVKMKEKGDIPEGYSVSREKKERFSLILESASTNQTSMYLCASSFLDGGQGFFNEKLFFGSGTQLSVL.

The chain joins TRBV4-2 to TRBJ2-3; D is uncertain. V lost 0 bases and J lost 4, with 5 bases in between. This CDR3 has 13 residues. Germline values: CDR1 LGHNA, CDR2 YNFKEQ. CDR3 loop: CASSQDNADTQYF. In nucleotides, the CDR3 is TGTGCCAGCAGCCAAGATAATGCAGATACGCAGTATTTT.

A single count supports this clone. The CDR3 DNA follows: TGTGCCAGCAGGCTAGCGGGAGCAGGGGATACGCAGTATTTT. Encoded protein: CASRLAGAGDTQYF. The chain joins TRBV6-1 to TRBJ2-3; 10 bases line up with TRBD2. There are 14 residues in the CDR3. CDR1 and CDR2 (germline): MNHNS, SASEGT. The V and J ends lost 6 bases and 6 bases, in that order; junction bases with no gene match: 6.

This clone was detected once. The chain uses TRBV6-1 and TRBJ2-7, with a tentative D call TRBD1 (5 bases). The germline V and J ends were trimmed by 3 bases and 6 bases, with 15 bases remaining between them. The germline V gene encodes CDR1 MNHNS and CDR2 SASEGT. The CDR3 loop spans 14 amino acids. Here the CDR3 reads CASSDQGIYGEQYF. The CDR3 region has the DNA TGTGCCAGCAGTGATCAGGGAATATATGGCGAGCAGTACTTC.

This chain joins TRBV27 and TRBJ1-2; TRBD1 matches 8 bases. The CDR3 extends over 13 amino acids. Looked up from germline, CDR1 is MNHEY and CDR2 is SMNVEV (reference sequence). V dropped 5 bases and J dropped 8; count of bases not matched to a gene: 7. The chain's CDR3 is CASSPGQEGGYTF. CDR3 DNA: TGTGCCAGCAGTCCGGGACAGGAAGGGGGCTACACCTTC.

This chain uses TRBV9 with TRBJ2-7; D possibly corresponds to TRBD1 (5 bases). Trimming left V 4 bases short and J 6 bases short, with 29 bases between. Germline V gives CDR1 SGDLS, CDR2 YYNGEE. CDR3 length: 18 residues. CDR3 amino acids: CASSPVPGPDRQLFEQYF. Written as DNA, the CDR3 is TGTGCCAGCAGCCCCGTCCCAGGGCCGGACCGTCAATTGTTCGAGCAGTACTTC.

CDR3 amino acids: CASSLTGEQYF. The CDR3 DNA reads TGTGCCAGCAGCCTCACAGGGGAGCAGTACTTC. The V gene is TRBV7-9, the J gene TRBJ2-7, with D maybe TRBD1 (6 bases). V was pared by 5 bases and J by 7 bases, with 9 bases between. The CDR3 is made up of 11 amino acids. CDR1 and CDR2 (germline): SEHNR, FQNEAQ (reference sequence). Supplemented by reference TRBV7-9 and TRBJ2-7, the full variable domain reads DTGVSQNPRHKITKRGQNVTFRCDPISEHNRLYWYRQTLGQGPEFLTYFQNEAQLEKSRLLSDRFSAERPKGSFSTLEIQRTEQGDSAMYLCASSLTGEQYFGPGTRLTVT.

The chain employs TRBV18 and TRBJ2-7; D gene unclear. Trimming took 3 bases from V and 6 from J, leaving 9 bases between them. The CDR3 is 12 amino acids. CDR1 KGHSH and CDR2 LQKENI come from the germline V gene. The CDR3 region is CASSPGRSEQYF. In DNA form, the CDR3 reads TGTGCCAGCTCACCCGGCAGGAGCGAGCAGTACTTC.

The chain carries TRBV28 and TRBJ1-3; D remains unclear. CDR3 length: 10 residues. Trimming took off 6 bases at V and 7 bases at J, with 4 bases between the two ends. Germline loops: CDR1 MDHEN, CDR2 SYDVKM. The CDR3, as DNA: TGTGCCAGCAGGGCGAACACCATATATTTT. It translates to CASRANTIYF.

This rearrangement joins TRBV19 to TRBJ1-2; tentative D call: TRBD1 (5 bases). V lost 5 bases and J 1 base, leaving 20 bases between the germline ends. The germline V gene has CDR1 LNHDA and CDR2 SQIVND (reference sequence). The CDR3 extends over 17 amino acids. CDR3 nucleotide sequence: TGTGCCAGTAGTCCCGGGCCAGGGTTGAAAGTTAACTATGGCTACACCTTC. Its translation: CASSPGPGLKVNYGYTF.

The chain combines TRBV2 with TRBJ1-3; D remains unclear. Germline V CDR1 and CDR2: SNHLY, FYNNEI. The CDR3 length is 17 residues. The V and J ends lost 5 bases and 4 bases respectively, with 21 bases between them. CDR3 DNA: TGTGCCAGCAGTCCAAGTGGGCAGGCCTTAGGAGGAAACACCATATATTTT. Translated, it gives CASSPSGQALGGNTIYF. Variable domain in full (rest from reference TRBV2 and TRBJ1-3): EPEVTQTPSHQVTQMGQEVILRCVPISNHLYFYWYRQILGQKVEFLVSFYNNEISEKSEIFDDQFSVERPDGSNFTLKIRSTKLEDSAMYFCASSPSGQALGGNTIYFGEGSWLTVV.

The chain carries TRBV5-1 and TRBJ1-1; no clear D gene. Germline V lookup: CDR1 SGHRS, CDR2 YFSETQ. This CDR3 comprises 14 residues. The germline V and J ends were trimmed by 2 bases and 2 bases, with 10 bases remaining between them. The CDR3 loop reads CASSFRTLNTEAFF. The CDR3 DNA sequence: TGCGCCAGCAGCTTTCGGACCCTTAACACTGAAGCTTTCTTT.